The present T cell receptor beta chain was sequenced within a study of blood T cell repertoires in COVID-19. Repertoires were generated with immunoSEQ multiplex PCR, while TCRdb's copy carries only in-frame clones and drops some. The sample holds approximately 100,000 clones, roughly 90% seen once. This sequence was found in a human donor in a cohort sampled during active COVID-19. The source material was peripheral blood.

The CDR3 loop is CASSATSANTDTQYF. The CDR3 DNA sequence: TGTGCCAGCAGCGCTACTAGCGCCAACACAGATACGCAGTATTTT. The chain links TRBV5-6 to TRBJ2-3, with 7 nucleotides matching TRBD2. This CDR3 has 15 amino acids. The germline gives CDR1 SGHDT, CDR2 YYEEEE. The junction had 7 bases not matched to a gene; V was cut back by 4 bases and J by 2 bases.